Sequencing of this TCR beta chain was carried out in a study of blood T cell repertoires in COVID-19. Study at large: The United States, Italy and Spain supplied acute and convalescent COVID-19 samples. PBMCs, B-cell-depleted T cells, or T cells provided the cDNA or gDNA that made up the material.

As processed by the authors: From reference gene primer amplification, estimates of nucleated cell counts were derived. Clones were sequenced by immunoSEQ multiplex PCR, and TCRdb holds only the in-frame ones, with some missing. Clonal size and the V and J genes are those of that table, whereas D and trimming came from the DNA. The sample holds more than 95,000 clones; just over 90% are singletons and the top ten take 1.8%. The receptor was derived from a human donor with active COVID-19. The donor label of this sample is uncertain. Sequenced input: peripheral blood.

DNA of the CDR3: TGTGCCAGCTCACGACAGGGGGCCAATCAGCCCCAGCATTTT. Its translation is CASSRQGANQPQHF. The chain employs TRBV18 and TRBJ1-5, with 10 nucleotides matching TRBD1. J was trimmed by 3 bases and V by 4 bases; bases with no gene match: 0. Germline V gene lookup returns CDR1 KGHSH and CDR2 LQKENI. The CDR3 sequence is 14 residues long.